This T cell receptor beta chain was obtained from a study of identical twins. Deletions cut 2 bases from V and 6 bases from J, with 5 bases between. Germline-derived CDR1 and CDR2 are LGHDT and YNNKEL (reference sequence). CDR3 size: 11 residues. This clonotype has ten or more counts. A much bigger clone sits one base away, suggesting this may be a read error. A universal primer site came from template switching; cDNA carried unique molecular identifiers. TCRdb re-derived calls from the 5' RACE reads in MiXCR, one entry per CDR3 protein. Among around 1.7 million distinct CDR3 sequences listed, roughly a third were seen once.

Sequenced: cord blood. The chain is built from TRBV3-1 and TRBJ2-7, with D uncertain. The sequence derives from a newborn girl in good health. The CDR3 DNA follows: TGTGCCAGCAGCCAAAACTCCGAGCAGTACTTC. It codes for CASSQNSEQYF.